This T cell receptor beta chain was identified during a study of T-cell reconstitution after alpha-beta-depleted transplantation in children. Notes on this clonotype: Its target is not known.

Overall study results and limits: Reported findings indicate that, about two months after transplant, alpha-beta T cells came from several hundred expanded clones, which were derived from non-depleted graft cells. Surviving recipient T cells and intrathymic progenitors accounted for some patients' high TCRbeta diversity at day 60.

A TCRbeta library incorporating unique molecular identifiers was prepared. Using its own MiXCR run on the PCR reads, TCRdb lists one record per CDR3 protein. This repertoire shows about 980,000 distinct CDR3 sequences, about 29% found once; its top ten account for roughly 30%. Germline lookup yields CDR1 LGHDT and CDR2 YNNKEL (reference sequence). V lost 0 bases and J lost 4; bases outside the gene matches: 14. The CDR3 has 18 amino acids. The sequence derives from a boy in the first two years of life who had a stem cell transplant for SCID, so the T cells may come from the graft donor. The specimen was PBMCs, mostly from graft donor cells, collected 360 days after TCRalphabeta/CD19-depleted stem cell transplant. This sequence joins TRBV3-1 and TRBJ1-2; TRBD1 matches 7 bases. CDR3 DNA: TGTGCCAGCAGCCAAGACCTCCCAGGGACAGCCGGGATCTATGGCTACACCTTC. This translates into CASSQDLPGTAGIYGYTF. Looking up the rest from reference TRBV3-1 and TRBJ1-2 gives the full variable domain: DTAVSQTPKYLVTQMGNDKSIKCEQNLGHDTMYWYKQDSKKFLKIMFSYNNKELIINETVPNRFSPKSPDKAHLNLHINSLELGDSAVYFCASSQDLPGTAGIYGYTFGSGTRLTVV.